The present T cell receptor beta chain was sequenced within a study of blood T cell repertoires in COVID-19. At the level of the study: The study drew acute and convalescent COVID-19 samples from the United States, Italy and Spain. T cells, B-cell-depleted T cells, or PBMCs provided the cDNA or gDNA that served as material.

This CDR3 region has 11 residues. V lost 7 bases and J lost 9, with 8 bases in between. The germline V gene encodes CDR1 SGDLS and CDR2 YYNGEE. As processed by the authors: Estimation of nucleated cell counts relied on the amplification of reference gene primers. TCRdb keeps only in-frame clones here, not all; method: immunoSEQ multiplex PCR. V, J and clone size are those of that table, while D and trimming were read from the DNA. The data hold some 250,000 clones, with 88% observed a single time. This clonotype was sampled from a woman aged 40 to 50 who had recovered from COVID-19. The chain uses TRBV9 and TRBJ1-6; maybe TRBD1 (5 bases). The sequenced sample consisted of peripheral blood. For the CDR3, the DNA is TGTGCCAGCGGGGGGGGTTCACCCCTCCACTTT. Amino acid sequence: CASGGGSPLHF.